Here is one T cell receptor beta chain with its context. The data are from a study of cytomegalovirus exposure and HLA in healthy donors. Whole-study context: Roughly 180 million T cells yielded some 100 million unique TCR beta sequences, as an earlier analysis found.

The germline V gene encodes CDR1 SNHLY and CDR2 FYNNEI. V lost 7 bases and J 2 bases, leaving 11 bases between the germline ends. The CDR3 spans 14 residues. The primer mix had 60 Vbeta and 13 Jbeta primers. Using immunoSEQ multiplex PCR, the repertoire was profiled, and TCRdb retains in-frame clones only, with some absent. Of around 150,000 clones detected, roughly 80% appear once; the ten largest clones hold 3% to 4%. The chain joins TRBV2 to TRBJ2-2; TRBD1 is a possible D gene (5 bases). The sequence was obtained from a human donor in good health. Sequencing used PBMCs. CDR3 DNA: TGTGCCAGCACCCGAAGGGGTAACACCGGGGAGCTGTTTTTT. Translation: CASTRRGNTGELFF.